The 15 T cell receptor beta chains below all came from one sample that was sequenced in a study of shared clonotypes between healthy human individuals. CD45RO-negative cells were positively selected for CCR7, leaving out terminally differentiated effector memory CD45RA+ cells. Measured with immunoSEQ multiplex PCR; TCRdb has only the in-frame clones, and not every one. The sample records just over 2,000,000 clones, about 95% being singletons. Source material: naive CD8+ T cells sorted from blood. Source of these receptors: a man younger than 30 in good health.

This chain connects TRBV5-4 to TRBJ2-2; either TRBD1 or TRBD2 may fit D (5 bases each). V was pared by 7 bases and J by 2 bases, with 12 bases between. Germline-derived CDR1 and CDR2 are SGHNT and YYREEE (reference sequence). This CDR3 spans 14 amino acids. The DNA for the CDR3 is TGTGCCAGCGGTATGGGGGATAACACCGGGGAGCTGTTTTTT. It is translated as CASGMGDNTGELFF.

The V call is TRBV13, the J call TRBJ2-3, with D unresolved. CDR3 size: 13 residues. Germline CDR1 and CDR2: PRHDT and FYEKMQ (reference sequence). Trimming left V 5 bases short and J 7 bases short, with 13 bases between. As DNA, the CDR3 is TGTGCCAGCAGCCCCCCGACTGGAAATACGCAGTATTTT. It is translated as CASSPPTGNTQYF.

The CDR3 reads CASSLDLTGVSAEAFF. The DNA for the CDR3 is TGCGCCAGCAGCTTGGATTTGACAGGGGTTTCCGCTGAAGCTTTCTTT. This chain joins TRBV5-1 and TRBJ1-1, with 8 nucleotides matching TRBD1. The trim removed 0 bases at V and 6 bases at J, leaving 10 bases unmatched. Per germline, CDR1 SGHRS and CDR2 YFSETQ. This CDR3 spans 16 amino acids.

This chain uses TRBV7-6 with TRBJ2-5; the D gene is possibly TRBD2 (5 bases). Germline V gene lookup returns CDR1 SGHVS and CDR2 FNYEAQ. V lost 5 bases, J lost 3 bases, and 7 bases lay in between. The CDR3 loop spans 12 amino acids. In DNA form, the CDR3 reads TGTGCCAGCAGCAGGACTGAAGAGACCCAGTACTTC. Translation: CASSRTEETQYF.

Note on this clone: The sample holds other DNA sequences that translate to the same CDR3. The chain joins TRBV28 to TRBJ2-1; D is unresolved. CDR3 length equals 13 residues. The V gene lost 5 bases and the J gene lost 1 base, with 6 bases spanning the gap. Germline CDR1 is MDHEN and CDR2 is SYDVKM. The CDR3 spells CASSPRSYNEQFF. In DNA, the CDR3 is TGTGCCAGCAGTCCGCGATCCTACAATGAGCAGTTCTTC. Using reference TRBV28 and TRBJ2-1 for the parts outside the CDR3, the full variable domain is DVKVTQSSRYLVKRTGEKVFLECVQDMDHENMFWYRQDPGLGLRLIYFSYDVKMKEKGDIPEGYSVSREKKERFSLILESASTNQTSMYLCASSPRSYNEQFFGPGTRLTVL.

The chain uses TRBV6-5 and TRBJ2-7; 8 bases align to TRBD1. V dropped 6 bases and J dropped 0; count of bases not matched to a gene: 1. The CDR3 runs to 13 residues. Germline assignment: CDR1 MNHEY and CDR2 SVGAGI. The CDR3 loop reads CASRGQDSYEQYF. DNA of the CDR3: TGTGCCAGCAGGGGACAGGACTCCTACGAGCAGTACTTC.

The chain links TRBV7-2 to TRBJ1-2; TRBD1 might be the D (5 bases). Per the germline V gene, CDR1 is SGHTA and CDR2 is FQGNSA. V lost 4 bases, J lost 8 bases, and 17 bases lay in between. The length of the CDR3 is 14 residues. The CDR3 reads CASSYVGGVKGYTF. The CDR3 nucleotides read TGTGCCAGCAGCTATGTCGGAGGGGTGAAGGGCTACACCTTC.

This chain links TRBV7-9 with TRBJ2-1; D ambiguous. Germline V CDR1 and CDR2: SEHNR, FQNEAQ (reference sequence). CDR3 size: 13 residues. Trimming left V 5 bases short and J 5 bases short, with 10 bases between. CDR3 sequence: CASSPPSHNEQFF. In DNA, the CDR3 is TGTGCCAGCAGCCCCCCAAGTCACAATGAGCAGTTCTTC.

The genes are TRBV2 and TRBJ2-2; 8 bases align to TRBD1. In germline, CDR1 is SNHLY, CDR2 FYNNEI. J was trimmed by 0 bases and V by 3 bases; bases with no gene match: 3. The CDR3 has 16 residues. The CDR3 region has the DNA TGTGCCAGCAGTGATGGGACAGGAGCGAACACCGGGGAGCTGTTTTTT. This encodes CASSDGTGANTGELFF.

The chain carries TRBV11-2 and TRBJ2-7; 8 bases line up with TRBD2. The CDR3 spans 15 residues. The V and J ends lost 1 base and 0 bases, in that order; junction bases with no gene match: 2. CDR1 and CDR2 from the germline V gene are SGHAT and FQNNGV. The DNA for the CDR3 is TGTGCCAGCAGCTTAGGACTAGCGAGCTCCTACGAGCAGTACTTC. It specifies CASSLGLASSYEQYF.

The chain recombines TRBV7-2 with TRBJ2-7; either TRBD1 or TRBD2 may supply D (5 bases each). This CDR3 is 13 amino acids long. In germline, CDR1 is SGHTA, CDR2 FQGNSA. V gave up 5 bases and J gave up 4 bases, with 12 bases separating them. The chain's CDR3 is CASSPGRSYEQYF. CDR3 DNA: TGTGCCAGCAGCCCGGGACGGTCTTACGAGCAGTACTTC.

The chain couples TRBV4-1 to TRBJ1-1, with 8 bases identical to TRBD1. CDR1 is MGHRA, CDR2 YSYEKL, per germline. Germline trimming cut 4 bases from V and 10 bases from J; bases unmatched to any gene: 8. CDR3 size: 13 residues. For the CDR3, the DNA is TGCGCCAGCAGCCGGATAGGACAGGGAGGAGCTTTCTTT. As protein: CASSRIGQGGAFF.

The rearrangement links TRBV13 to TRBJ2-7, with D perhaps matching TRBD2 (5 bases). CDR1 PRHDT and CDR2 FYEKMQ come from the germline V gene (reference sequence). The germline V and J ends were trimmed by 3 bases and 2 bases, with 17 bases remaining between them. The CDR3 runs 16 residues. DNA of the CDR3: TGTGCCAGCAGCTTGTCTCGAGGGTTCGGGACCTACGAGCAGTACTTC. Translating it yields CASSLSRGFGTYEQYF.

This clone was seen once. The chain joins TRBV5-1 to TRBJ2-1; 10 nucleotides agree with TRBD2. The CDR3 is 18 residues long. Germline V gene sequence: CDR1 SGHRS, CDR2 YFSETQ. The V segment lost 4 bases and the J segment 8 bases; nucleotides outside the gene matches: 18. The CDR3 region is CASSLLPFSGGAEDEQFF. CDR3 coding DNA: TGCGCCAGCAGCCTATTACCTTTCAGCGGGGGGGCCGAGGATGAGCAGTTCTTC.

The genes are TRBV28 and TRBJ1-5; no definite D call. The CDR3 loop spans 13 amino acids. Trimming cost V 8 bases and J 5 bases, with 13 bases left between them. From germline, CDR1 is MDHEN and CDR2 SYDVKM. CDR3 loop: CASRWSGDQPQHF. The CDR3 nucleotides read TGTGCCAGCCGATGGTCTGGGGATCAGCCCCAGCATTTT.